This TCR beta chain was captured by sequencing in a study of T-cell reconstitution after alpha-beta-depleted transplantation in children. CDR3 length: 15 residues. The V and J ends lost 6 bases and 1 base, in that order; junction bases with no gene match: 10. The germline V gene has CDR1 DFQATT and CDR2 SNEGSKA (reference sequence). The TCRbeta library incorporated unique molecular identifiers. TCRdb independently ran MiXCR on the PCR reads; one entry per CDR3 protein. The sample yields approximately 400,000 distinct CDR3 sequences, about 11% seen once. The genes are TRBV20-1 and TRBJ2-3; TRBD2 agrees at 7 bases. The specimen was PBMCs from the stem cell graft donor, collected from the stem cell graft. The sequence derives from a human donor who donated a stem cell graft to a child with acute myeloid leukemia. The CDR3 sequence: CSAKRLGGGTDTQYF. In DNA, the CDR3 is TGCAGTGCAAAACGGTTGGGGGGGGGCACAGATACGCAGTATTTT.